This T cell receptor beta chain was identified during a study of monozygotic twins with inflammatory bowel disease. Broader study findings: Neither one strong signal nor one clonotype associated with IBD was supported.

From its re-call of the 5' RACE reads, TCRdb lists each CDR3 protein once, without DNA. This sample carries around 400,000 distinct CDR3 sequences, with around 2.3% going to the ten biggest clones. The CDR3 covers 12 residues. The germline V gene encodes CDR1 SQVTM and CDR2 ANQGSEA. With respect to this clonotype: Its specificity is unknown.

This chain links TRBV29-1 with TRBJ1-2; TCRdb gives TRBD1 as the D gene, but with no DNA this cannot be confirmed. The sequence came from a human donor with ulcerative colitis or Crohn's disease, or a healthy co-twin of an affected twin (not recorded which). Material for sequencing was blood. CDR3: CSVAGGWDGYTF.